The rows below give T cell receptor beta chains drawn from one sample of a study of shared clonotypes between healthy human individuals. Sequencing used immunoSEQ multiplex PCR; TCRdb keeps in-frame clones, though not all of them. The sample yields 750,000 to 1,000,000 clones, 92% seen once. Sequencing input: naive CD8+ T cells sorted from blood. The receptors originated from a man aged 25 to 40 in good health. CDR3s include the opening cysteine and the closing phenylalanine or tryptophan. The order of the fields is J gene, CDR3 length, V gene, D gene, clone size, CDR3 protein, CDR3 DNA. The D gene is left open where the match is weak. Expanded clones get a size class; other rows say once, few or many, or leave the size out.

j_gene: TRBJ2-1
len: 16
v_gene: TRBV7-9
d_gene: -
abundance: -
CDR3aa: CASSPSLTDPYNEQFF
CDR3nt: TGTGCCAGCAGCCCATCCTTAACGGATCCCTACAATGAGCAGTTCTTC

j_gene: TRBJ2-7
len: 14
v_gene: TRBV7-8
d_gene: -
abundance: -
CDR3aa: CASKNRQTSYEQYF
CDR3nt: TGTGCCAGCAAGAATCGGCAAACTTCCTACGAGCAGTACTTC

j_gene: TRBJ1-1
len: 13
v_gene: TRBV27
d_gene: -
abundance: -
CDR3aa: CASSTRQNTEAFF
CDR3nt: TGTGCCAGCAGTACCCGACAGAACACTGAAGCTTTCTTT

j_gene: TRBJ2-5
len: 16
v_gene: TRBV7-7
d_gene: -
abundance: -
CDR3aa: CASSLGPRDDQETQYF
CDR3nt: TGTGCCAGCAGCTTGGGGCCCCGGGACGACCAAGAGACCCAGTACTTC

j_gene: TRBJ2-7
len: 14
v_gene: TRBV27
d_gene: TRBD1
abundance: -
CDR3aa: CASSLSTGGYEQYF
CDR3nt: TGTGCCAGCAGTTTATCGACAGGGGGGTACGAGCAGTACTTC

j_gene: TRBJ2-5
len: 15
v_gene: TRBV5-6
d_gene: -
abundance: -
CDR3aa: CASSSGTSPRETQYF
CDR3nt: TGTGCCAGCAGCTCCGGGACATCGCCGAGAGAGACCCAGTACTTC

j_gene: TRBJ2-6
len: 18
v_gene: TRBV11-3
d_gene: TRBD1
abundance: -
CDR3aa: CASSLVADRVPGANVLTF
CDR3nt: TGTGCCAGCAGCTTAGTCGCTGACAGGGTCCCTGGGGCCAACGTCCTGACTTTC

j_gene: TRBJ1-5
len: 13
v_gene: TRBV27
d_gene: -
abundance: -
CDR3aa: CASSLWGGQPQHF
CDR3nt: TGTGCCAGCAGCCTATGGGGGGGACAGCCCCAGCATTTT

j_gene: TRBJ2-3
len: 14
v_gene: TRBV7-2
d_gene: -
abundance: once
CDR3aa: CASTLGPYTDTQYF
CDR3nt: TGTGCCAGCACTCTCGGCCCCTACACAGATACGCAGTATTTT

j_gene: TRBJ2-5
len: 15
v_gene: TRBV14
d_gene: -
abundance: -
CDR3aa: CASSHLGSWGETQYF
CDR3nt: TGTGCCAGCAGCCACCTTGGGAGCTGGGGAGAGACCCAGTACTTC

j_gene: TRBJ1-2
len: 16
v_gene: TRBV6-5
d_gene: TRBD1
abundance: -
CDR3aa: CASSYTGTASSYGYTF
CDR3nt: TGTGCCAGCAGTTACACCGGGACAGCTAGCAGCTATGGCTACACCTTC

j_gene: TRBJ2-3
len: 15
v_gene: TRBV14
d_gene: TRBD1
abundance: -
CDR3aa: CASSPTGARTDTQYF
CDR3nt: TGTGCCAGCAGCCCCACAGGGGCCCGCACAGATACGCAGTATTTT

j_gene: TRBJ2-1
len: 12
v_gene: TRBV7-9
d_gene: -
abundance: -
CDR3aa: CASSFGFDEQFF
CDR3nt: TGTGCCAGCAGCTTCGGTTTCGATGAGCAGTTCTTC

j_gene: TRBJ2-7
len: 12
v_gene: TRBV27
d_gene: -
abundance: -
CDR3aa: CASIGVTDEQYF
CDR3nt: TGTGCCAGCATAGGGGTTACGGACGAGCAGTACTTC

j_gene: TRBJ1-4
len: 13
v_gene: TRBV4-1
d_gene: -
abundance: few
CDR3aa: CASSQGINEKLFF
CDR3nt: TGCGCCAGCAGCCAAGGCATAAATGAAAAACTGTTTTTT

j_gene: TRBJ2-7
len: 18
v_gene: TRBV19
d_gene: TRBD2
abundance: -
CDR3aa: CASSTSGPVRGGLYEQYF
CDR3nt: TGTGCCAGTAGTACCTCCGGCCCCGTACGGGGAGGGCTCTACGAGCAGTACTTC

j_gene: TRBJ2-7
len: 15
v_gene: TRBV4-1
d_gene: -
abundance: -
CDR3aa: CASRPEGGTSYEQYF
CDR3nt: TGCGCCAGCAGGCCCGAGGGAGGTACGTCCTACGAGCAGTACTTC

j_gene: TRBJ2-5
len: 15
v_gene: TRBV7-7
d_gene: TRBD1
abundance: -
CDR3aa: CASSLWDSSQETQYF
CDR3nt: TGTGCTAGCAGCTTATGGGACAGCTCCCAAGAGACCCAGTACTTC

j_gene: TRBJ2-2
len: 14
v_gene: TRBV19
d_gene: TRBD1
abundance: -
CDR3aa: CASTPGQRTGELFF
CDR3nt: TGTGCCAGTACCCCGGGACAGAGGACCGGGGAGCTGTTTTTT

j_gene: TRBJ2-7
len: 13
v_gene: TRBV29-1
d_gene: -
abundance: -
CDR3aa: CSVAREITYEQYF
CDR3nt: TGCAGCGTTGCGAGGGAGATTACCTACGAGCAGTACTTC

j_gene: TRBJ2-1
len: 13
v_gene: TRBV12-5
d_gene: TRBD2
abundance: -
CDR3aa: CASGRSAYNEQFF
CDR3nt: TGTGCTAGCGGGAGGAGCGCCTACAATGAGCAGTTCTTC

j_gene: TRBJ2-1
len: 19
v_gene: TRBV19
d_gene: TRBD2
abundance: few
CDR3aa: CASSNPGLAAQRSYNEQFF
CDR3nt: TGTGCCAGTAGTAATCCGGGACTAGCGGCCCAACGGTCCTACAATGAGCAGTTCTTC

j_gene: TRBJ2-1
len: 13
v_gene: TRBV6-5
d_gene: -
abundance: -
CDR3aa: CASSYGGGGLQFF
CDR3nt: TGTGCCAGCAGTTACGGGGGAGGGGGCCTGCAGTTCTTC

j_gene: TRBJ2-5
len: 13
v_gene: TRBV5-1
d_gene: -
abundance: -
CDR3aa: CASSLGLVETQYF
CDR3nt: TGCGCCAGCAGCTTGGGCCTCGTGGAGACCCAGTACTTC

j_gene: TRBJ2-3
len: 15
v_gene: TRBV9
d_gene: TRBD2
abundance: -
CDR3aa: CASSAGLAGRDTQYF
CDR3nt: TGTGCCAGCAGCGCGGGACTAGCGGGAAGGGATACGCAGTATTTT

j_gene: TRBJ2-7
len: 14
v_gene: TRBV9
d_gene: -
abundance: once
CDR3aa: CASSGGDIAYEQYF
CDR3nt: TGTGCCAGCAGCGGGGGGGACATAGCCTACGAGCAGTACTTC

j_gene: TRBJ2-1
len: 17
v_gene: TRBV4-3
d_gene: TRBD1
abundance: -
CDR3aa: CASSQTRGQGASNEQFF
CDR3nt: TGCGCCAGCAGCCAGACCCGAGGACAGGGGGCGTCGAATGAGCAGTTCTTC

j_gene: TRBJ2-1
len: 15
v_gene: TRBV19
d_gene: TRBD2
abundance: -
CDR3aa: CASSHGTTFYNEQFF
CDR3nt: TGTGCCAGTAGCCACGGGACTACCTTCTACAATGAGCAGTTCTTC